The sequence of this T cell receptor (beta chain) was determined in a study of human T cells and chemical hapten exposure. Study at large: TCR yields differed between samples (mainly from small differences in pooled library volume).

The sample's time point: patch test 1, 2 weeks after DPC sensitization. Described treatment: therapeutic diphenylcyclopropenone sensitization with weekly scalp DPC. The donor pool consisted of alopecia patients aged 18 to 70 years, considered suitable for DPC. TCRdb recomputed calls from the RACE reads with MiXCR, one row per CDR3 protein. The data contain around 380,000 distinct CDR3 sequences, roughly 5% of them singletons. This CDR3 region has 15 residues. Germline V gives CDR1 SGHAT, CDR2 FQNNGV. V shed 5 bases and J 4 bases; nucleotides not matched to a gene: 10. The origin of this receptor is a woman between 45 and 65 years old with alopecia areata. Some clones in this sample may be carry-over from other donors' samples. Sample: whole blood, taken in connection with sensitization to the hapten diphenylcyclopropenone (DPC). V usage is TRBV11-2 and J usage is TRBJ2-5; 7 bases are a match to TRBD2. In DNA form, the CDR3 reads TGTGCCAGCAGCCCCCGACTGGGGGAGGGAGAGACCCAGTACTTC. Translating gives CASSPRLGEGETQYF.